This T cell receptor (beta chain) was obtained from a study of T cell responses to AZD1222 COVID-19 vaccine. Regarding the study as a whole: Reportedly, nearly half of unique spike TCRs recognized epitopes outside B.1.351/B.1.1.7 mutations. White British people made up most donors, females outnumbered males, and clonal diversity was possibly underestimated. Repertoire samples came only from after the peak T cell response.

Here immunoSEQ multiplex PCR was the method, and the copy in TCRdb shows in-frame clones only, minus some. The table shows under 150,000 clones, with roughly 89% occurring only once. Whether given at about 4 or about 12 weeks, second doses were pooled. Notes on this clone: Its antigen is not identified.

From germline, CDR1 is SGHNT and CDR2 YENEEA. The CDR3 contains 15 residues. Between the trimmed V and J ends, which lost 1 base and 0 bases, there was a span of 8 bases. This specimen was peripheral blood, taken 28 days after the second AZD1222 dose. The sequence derives from an adult who received the AZD1222 COVID-19 vaccine. This chain uses TRBV11-3 with TRBJ2-3, with no clear D. The CDR3 loop reads CASSLGVSSTDTQYF. CDR3 nucleotide sequence: TGTGCCAGCAGCTTAGGGGTTAGCAGCACAGATACGCAGTATTTT.